This T cell receptor (beta chain) was captured in a study of tumor-infiltrating lymphocytes in localized non-small cell lung cancer. General study findings and limits: Tumors had more T cell infiltration than uninvolved lung, per TCRbeta sequencing and CD3 counts. Technical variation could not be separated from intratumor heterogeneity here. Available tissue quantity limited TCR sequencing to a patient subset. Tumor T-cell fraction from TCR sequencing was not associated with recurrence-free survival (p = 0.61).

On this clone itself: What it binds is unknown.

The repertoire was sequenced with immunoSEQ multiplex PCR; TCRdb's copy has only in-frame clones and lacks some. The sample carries 10,000 or so clones, roughly 70% recorded once. The J segment lost 1 base and the V segment lost 4 bases, leaving 3 bases of the junction unmatched. CDR1 and CDR2 from the germline V gene are LNHDA and SQIVND (reference sequence). This CDR3 spans 14 amino acids. The source is a human donor with non-small cell lung cancer. Material for sequencing was lung tumor tissue. The chain employs TRBV19 and TRBJ1-1; 7 bases agree with TRBD1. CDR3 region: CASSRTGSNTEAFF. The DNA of the CDR3 is TGTGCCAGTAGTAGGACAGGCTCGAACACTGAAGCTTTCTTT.